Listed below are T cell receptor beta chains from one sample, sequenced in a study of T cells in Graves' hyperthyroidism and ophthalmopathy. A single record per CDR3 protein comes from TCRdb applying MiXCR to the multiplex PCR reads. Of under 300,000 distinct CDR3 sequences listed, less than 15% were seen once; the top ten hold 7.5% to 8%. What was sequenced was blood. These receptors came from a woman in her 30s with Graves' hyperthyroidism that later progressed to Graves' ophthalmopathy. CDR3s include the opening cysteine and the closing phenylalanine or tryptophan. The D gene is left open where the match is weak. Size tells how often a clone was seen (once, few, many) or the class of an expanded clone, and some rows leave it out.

CDR3 DNA: TGTGCCAGCAGCCTACGGACTAGCGGGGGGACAGATACGCAGTATTTT
CDR3 protein: CASSLRTSGGTDTQYF
D gene: TRBD2
V gene: TRBV7-9
clone size: many
J gene: TRBJ2-3

CDR3 DNA: TGTGCCAGCTCGAGTGGTAGCGGGTACCAAGAGACCCAGTACTTC
CDR3 protein: CASSSGSGYQETQYF
D gene: TRBD2
V gene: TRBV7-3
clone size: .
J gene: TRBJ2-5

CDR3 DNA: TGCGCCAGCAGCCAGGAAGGAGTTCCGCAAGAGACCCAGTACTTC
CDR3 protein: CASSQEGVPQETQYF
D gene: .
V gene: TRBV4-3
clone size: .
J gene: TRBJ2-5

CDR3 DNA: TGCGCCAGCAGCGGGATCCAGGGTGACGAGCAGTACTTC
CDR3 protein: CASSGIQGDEQYF
D gene: .
V gene: TRBV4-3
clone size: .
J gene: TRBJ2-7

CDR3 DNA: TGTGCCACCAGCAGAGCACAGGGGATCGACTCACCCCTCCACTTT
CDR3 protein: CATSRAQGIDSPLHF
D gene: TRBD1
V gene: TRBV15
clone size: many
J gene: TRBJ1-6

CDR3 DNA: TGTGCCTGGAAAACTAGCGGGAGTATTGGTGAGCAGTTCTTC
CDR3 protein: CAWKTSGSIGEQFF
D gene: TRBD2
V gene: TRBV30
clone size: many
J gene: TRBJ2-1

CDR3 DNA: TGTGCCTGGAGTGTAGGACTAGCGGGAGGGACCTACGAGCAGTACTTC
CDR3 protein: CAWSVGLAGGTYEQYF
D gene: TRBD2
V gene: TRBV30
clone size: .
J gene: TRBJ2-7

CDR3 DNA: TGTGCCAGCAGTGAAAGGAGACAGTTATTAGCGGGAGTTAGGGAGACCCAGTACTTC
CDR3 protein: CASSERRQLLAGVRETQYF
D gene: TRBD2
V gene: TRBV2
clone size: few
J gene: TRBJ2-5

CDR3 DNA: TGTGCCAGCAGCTACCGTGGGCCAGGGGTCGAGCCCCAGCATTTT
CDR3 protein: CASSYRGPGVEPQHF
D gene: .
V gene: TRBV2
clone size: .
J gene: TRBJ1-5

CDR3 DNA: TGTGCCAGCAGCTTTATCGGGGGAGACATTCAGTACTTC
CDR3 protein: CASSFIGGDIQYF
D gene: .
V gene: TRBV7-9
clone size: many
J gene: TRBJ2-4

CDR3 DNA: TGTGCCAGCAGGGATGACACCTACGAGCAGTACTTC
CDR3 protein: CASRDDTYEQYF
D gene: .
V gene: TRBV28
clone size: many
J gene: TRBJ2-7

CDR3 DNA: TGTGCCTGGAGTCGGTTTCGGACCTCCAAGAACACTGAAGCTTTCTTT
CDR3 protein: CAWSRFRTSKNTEAFF
D gene: .
V gene: TRBV30
clone size: .
J gene: TRBJ1-1

CDR3 DNA: TGTGCCAGCAGCTTATCGGACAGGGGCGGCACTGAAGCTTTCTTT
CDR3 protein: CASSLSDRGGTEAFF
D gene: TRBD1
V gene: TRBV7-6
clone size: .
J gene: TRBJ1-1

CDR3 DNA: TGTGCTAGCACCGATAGTGTCGAGCAGTACTTC
CDR3 protein: CASTDSVEQYF
D gene: .
V gene: TRBV7-7
clone size: .
J gene: TRBJ2-7

CDR3 DNA: TGTGCCAGCAGTTGGGGAGGCAATCAGCCCCAGCATTTT
CDR3 protein: CASSWGGNQPQHF
D gene: .
V gene: TRBV28
clone size: many
J gene: TRBJ1-5

CDR3 DNA: TGTGCCAGCAGAGAGACCAGGGGGGCAGATTCACCCCTCCACTTT
CDR3 protein: CASRETRGADSPLHF
D gene: TRBD1
V gene: TRBV27
clone size: few
J gene: TRBJ1-6

CDR3 DNA: TGCAGTGCTAGCCCCAACACAGAGACCCAGTACTTC
CDR3 protein: CSASPNTETQYF
D gene: .
V gene: TRBV20-1
clone size: many
J gene: TRBJ2-5

CDR3 DNA: TGCGCCAGCAGCCAAGAGGCGAGCTACACCGGGGAGCTGTTTTTT
CDR3 protein: CASSQEASYTGELFF
D gene: .
V gene: TRBV4-3
clone size: .
J gene: TRBJ2-2

CDR3 DNA: TGTGCCAGCAGGGTGGATTACCTCTACAATGAGCAGTTCTTC
CDR3 protein: CASRVDYLYNEQFF
D gene: .
V gene: TRBV12-3/TRBV12-4
clone size: many
J gene: TRBJ2-1

CDR3 DNA: TGTGCCAGCAGTTACCCCCCCAACGGAGAAGCTTTCTTT
CDR3 protein: CASSYPPNGEAFF
D gene: .
V gene: TRBV6-2/TRBV6-3
clone size: medium-sized
J gene: TRBJ1-1

CDR3 DNA: TGTGCCAGCAGCCAAGATGGGACAGGTCTCAGGGCGGCTTTCTTT
CDR3 protein: CASSQDGTGLRAAFF
D gene: TRBD1
V gene: TRBV4-2
clone size: many
J gene: TRBJ1-1

CDR3 DNA: TGCGCCAGCAGGAAGGAGGCTGGGGCCAACGTCCTGACTTTC
CDR3 protein: CASRKEAGANVLTF
D gene: .
V gene: TRBV5-1
clone size: once
J gene: TRBJ2-6

CDR3 DNA: TGTGCCAGCAGTCGCAGACTCACCCCCCACACAGATACGCAGTATTTT
CDR3 protein: CASSRRLTPHTDTQYF
D gene: .
V gene: TRBV28
clone size: many
J gene: TRBJ2-3

CDR3 DNA: TGCAGTGCTAGAGTGGGAGGGTTCCTAAGGTACGAGCAGTACTTC
CDR3 protein: CSARVGGFLRYEQYF
D gene: TRBD2
V gene: TRBV20-1
clone size: many
J gene: TRBJ2-7

CDR3 DNA: TGTGCCAGCAGCCAAACTAGCGGGGGCAACAATGAGCAGTTCTTC
CDR3 protein: CASSQTSGGNNEQFF
D gene: TRBD2
V gene: TRBV11-2
clone size: many
J gene: TRBJ2-1

CDR3 DNA: TGCAGCGCGTCCGGGACAACTAACACTGAAGCTTTCTTT
CDR3 protein: CSASGTTNTEAFF
D gene: .
V gene: TRBV29-1
clone size: many
J gene: TRBJ1-1

CDR3 DNA: TGTGCCAGCAGTGCGACTAGCGGCGGGAGGAATGAGCAGTTCTTC
CDR3 protein: CASSATSGGRNEQFF
D gene: TRBD2
V gene: TRBV2
clone size: many
J gene: TRBJ2-1

CDR3 DNA: TGTGCCAGCAGCGTAGCTCCGGGCACTGAAGCTTTCTTT
CDR3 protein: CASSVAPGTEAFF
D gene: .
V gene: TRBV9
clone size: many
J gene: TRBJ1-1

CDR3 DNA: TGCAGTGCTAGAACACCCTGGACACACCAAGAGACCCAGTACTTC
CDR3 protein: CSARTPWTHQETQYF
D gene: .
V gene: TRBV20-1
clone size: .
J gene: TRBJ2-5

CDR3 DNA: TGCAGTGCTACCCAGGGACAGGGAGTCATTGAAGCTTTCTTT
CDR3 protein: CSATQGQGVIEAFF
D gene: TRBD1
V gene: TRBV20-1
clone size: few
J gene: TRBJ1-1

CDR3 DNA: TGTGCCACCAGTGATCTATGGAGGCCCGAGACCCAGTACTTC
CDR3 protein: CATSDLWRPETQYF
D gene: .
V gene: TRBV24-1
clone size: many
J gene: TRBJ2-5

CDR3 DNA: TGCGCCAGCAGCCCTCAAACGACAACTAATGAAAAACTGTTTTTT
CDR3 protein: CASSPQTTTNEKLFF
D gene: .
V gene: TRBV4-3
clone size: .
J gene: TRBJ1-4

CDR3 DNA: TGTGCCAGCAGCCCACCAGGTGGGGGAAACACTGAAGCTTTCTTT
CDR3 protein: CASSPPGGGNTEAFF
D gene: .
V gene: TRBV7-2
clone size: many
J gene: TRBJ1-1

CDR3 DNA: TGTGCCAGCAGTTTCGACAGGGAATTTGGCTACACCTTC
CDR3 protein: CASSFDREFGYTF
D gene: TRBD1
V gene: TRBV7-2
clone size: many
J gene: TRBJ1-2

CDR3 DNA: TGTGCCAGCAGTGAATACCAGACCTATGGCTACACCTTC
CDR3 protein: CASSEYQTYGYTF
D gene: .
V gene: TRBV6-1
clone size: many
J gene: TRBJ1-2

CDR3 DNA: TGTGCCAGCAGTTGGGCTTTTCCCAGCGGGAGCGGGACCGGGGAGCTGTTTTTT
CDR3 protein: CASSWAFPSGSGTGELFF
D gene: TRBD2
V gene: TRBV27
clone size: many
J gene: TRBJ2-2

CDR3 DNA: TGTGCCAGCAGCCCCGGGTGGGAGACCCAGTACTTC
CDR3 protein: CASSPGWETQYF
D gene: .
V gene: TRBV12-3/TRBV12-4
clone size: many
J gene: TRBJ2-5

CDR3 DNA: TGCAGTACCCCAAGGAGCACAGATACGCAGTATTTT
CDR3 protein: CSTPRSTDTQYF
D gene: .
V gene: TRBV20-1
clone size: many
J gene: TRBJ2-3

CDR3 DNA: TGTGCCAGCAGCCCAGCGGGAGGGCCTTACGAGCAGTACTTC
CDR3 protein: CASSPAGGPYEQYF
D gene: TRBD2
V gene: TRBV7-2
clone size: many
J gene: TRBJ2-7

CDR3 DNA: TGTGCCAGCAGTTATTCCCGACTAGCGGGACCTGAGTACCAAGAGACCCAGTACTTC
CDR3 protein: CASSYSRLAGPEYQETQYF
D gene: TRBD2
V gene: TRBV6-1
clone size: many
J gene: TRBJ2-5

CDR3 DNA: TGTGCCAGCACCCCTAGGGACAGGGGTTCATATGGCTACACCTTC
CDR3 protein: CASTPRDRGSYGYTF
D gene: TRBD1
V gene: TRBV6-1
clone size: .
J gene: TRBJ1-2